The 21 T cell receptor beta chains below were found in one sample sequenced in a study of cytomegalovirus exposure and HLA in healthy donors. PCR used 60 Vbeta primers and 13 Jbeta primers. Repertoires were generated with immunoSEQ multiplex PCR, while TCRdb's copy carries only in-frame clones and drops some. The data show over 150,000 clones, about 77% seen once. The sequenced material came from PBMCs. These receptors were taken from a man younger than 45 in good health and CMV-seropositive.

The chain recombines TRBV6-4 with TRBJ1-1, with a tentative D call TRBD1 (6 bases). This CDR3 has 16 amino acids. Trimming cost V 0 bases and J 5 bases, with 16 bases left between them. The germline V gene encodes CDR1 MRHNA and CDR2 SNTAGT. For the CDR3, the DNA is TGTGCCAGCAGTGACTCGGGGGGGGGCTGGGGAACTGAAGCTTTCTTT. This codes for CASSDSGGGWGTEAFF.

The chain is built from TRBV7-6 and TRBJ2-7, with D possibly matching TRBD1 (5 bases). Germline V gives CDR1 SGHVS, CDR2 FNYEAQ. This CDR3 contains 12 residues. The V and J ends lost 4 bases and 3 bases respectively, with 7 bases between them. Here the CDR3 DNA reads TGTGCCAGCAGCTCGACAGTCTACGAGCAGTACTTC. It translates to CASSSTVYEQYF.

V gene TRBV7-2 combines with J gene TRBJ1-5, with D hard to call. Trimming took 0 bases from V and 2 from J, leaving 5 bases between them. CDR1 and CDR2 (germline): SGHTA, FQGNSA. The CDR3 runs 14 residues. The CDR3, as DNA: TGTGCCAGCAGCTTAGCCACGGGCAATCAGCCCCAGCATTTT. Its protein is CASSLATGNQPQHF.

This clone was seen only a few times. This chain joins TRBV12-2 and TRBJ2-7; TRBD2, the D gene given by the table, was not confirmed from the DNA. TRBV12-2 is annotated as a pseudogene. This CDR3 has 15 amino acids. The CDR3, as DNA: TGTGCAAGTCGCTTAGTCTGGGAGGGTTCCTACGAGCAGTACTTC. Its protein product is CASRLVWEGSYEQYF.

The rearrangement joins TRBV7-2 to TRBJ2-1; D may be TRBD2 (5 bases). The CDR3 is made up of 17 amino acids. The ends were cut back, 0 bases at V and 4 bases at J, with 16 bases in the middle. Per germline, CDR1 SGHTA and CDR2 FQGNSA. The CDR3 sequence: CASSLARLQRNYNEQFF. The CDR3 DNA is TGTGCCAGCAGCTTAGCCCGGTTGCAGCGGAATTACAATGAGCAGTTCTTC.

The rearrangement joins TRBV30 to TRBJ2-2; D ambiguous. CDR1 is GTSNPN, CDR2 SVGIG, per germline (reference sequence). This CDR3 spans 13 amino acids. Trimming removed 1 base from V and 7 bases from J, with 10 bases in between. CDR3 in amino acids: CAWSGLPGGELFF. CDR3 sequence (DNA): TGTGCCTGGAGTGGGCTCCCGGGCGGGGAGCTGTTTTTT.

The chain uses TRBV4-3 and TRBJ2-3; the match to TRBD2 covers 9 bases. There are 14 residues in the CDR3. Germline values: CDR1 LGHNA, CDR2 YSLEER. J was trimmed by 1 base and V by 4 bases; bases with no gene match: 0. The CDR3 region is CASSLAGGTDTQYF. The CDR3 bases are TGCGCCAGCAGCCTAGCGGGAGGCACAGATACGCAGTATTTT.

For the CDR3, the DNA is TGTGCCAGCAGCGTAGGGGGGACAGGGACGGACGAGCAGTACTTC. The encoded protein is CASSVGGTGTDEQYF. This chain joins TRBV9 and TRBJ2-7; 9 nucleotides align to TRBD1. The ends lost 0 bases at V and 5 bases at J; junction bases unmatched: 6. The CDR3 consists of 15 residues. Per germline, CDR1 SGDLS and CDR2 YYNGEE. The variable domain in full, completed from reference TRBV9 and TRBJ2-7, reads DSGVTQTPKHLITATGQRVTLRCSPRSGDLSVYWYQQSLDQGLQFLIQYYNGEERAKGNILERFSAQQFPDLHSELNLSSLELGDSALYFCASSVGGTGTDEQYFGPGTRLTVT.

This clone has just a few counts. The chain uses TRBV4-2 and TRBJ2-1; 12 nucleotides line up with TRBD2. J was trimmed by 13 bases and V by 0 bases; bases with no gene match: 13. This CDR3 has 17 amino acids. Per germline, CDR1 LGHNA and CDR2 YNFKEQ. CDR3 region: CASSQDGTYGLAGTQFF. In nucleotides, the CDR3 is TGTGCCAGCAGCCAAGACGGGACGTACGGACTAGCGGGGACCCAGTTCTTC.

The CDR3 region is CASSQVLAVSYEQYF. CDR3 DNA sequence: TGCGCCAGCAGCCAAGTACTAGCGGTTTCCTACGAGCAGTACTTC. The chain uses TRBV4-3 and TRBJ2-7; 8 bases agree with TRBD2. Germline trimming cut 1 base from V and 1 base from J; bases unmatched to any gene: 3. Germline CDR1 and CDR2: LGHNA and YSLEER. This CDR3 is 15 amino acids long.

V usage is TRBV19 and J usage is TRBJ2-1; D perhaps matches TRBD2 (5 bases). Deletions cut 0 bases from V and 4 bases from J, with 7 bases between. Germline V gene data show CDR1 as LNHDA and CDR2 as SQIVND (reference sequence). The CDR3 loop spans 14 amino acids. CDR3 DNA: TGTGCCAGTAGTATAGATGGGAGTTACAATGAGCAGTTCTTC. It translates to CASSIDGSYNEQFF. Full variable domain (remainder filled in from reference TRBV19 and TRBJ2-1): DGGITQSPKYLFRKEGQNVTLSCEQNLNHDAMYWYRQDPGQGLRLIYYSQIVNDFQKGDIAEGYSVSREKKESFPLTVTSAQKNPTAFYLCASSIDGSYNEQFFGPGTRLTVL.

This chain joins TRBV11-1 and TRBJ2-3, with 11 positions matching TRBD2. V shed 3 bases, J shed 4 bases, and the junction held 6 bases outside the gene matches. Per the germline V gene, CDR1 is SGHAT and CDR2 is FQDESV (reference sequence). The length of the CDR3 is 16 residues. CDR3 coding DNA: TGTGCCAGCAGCTTGTCCGGGACTAGCGGCCCAGATACGCAGTATTTT. It encodes CASSLSGTSGPDTQYF. Drawing the rest from reference TRBV11-1 and TRBJ2-3, the complete variable domain is EAEVAQSPRYKITEKSQAVAFWCDPISGHATLYWYRQILGQGPELLVQFQDESVVDDSQLPKDRFSAERLKGVDSTLKIQPAELGDSAMYLCASSLSGTSGPDTQYFGPGTRLTVL.

The rearrangement joins TRBV15 to TRBJ1-2; the D is unclear. Between the trimmed V and J ends, which lost 1 base and 5 bases, there was a span of 8 bases. In germline, CDR1 is LNHNV, CDR2 YYDKDF (reference sequence). CDR3 size: 13 residues. In DNA, the CDR3 is TGTGCCACCAGCAGAGGTACTGAGTATGGCTACACCTTC. Translation gives CATSRGTEYGYTF.

This CDR3 reads CASSDYPGGNNEQFF. The CDR3 DNA reads as TGTGCCAGCAGTGACTACCCAGGGGGGAACAATGAGCAGTTCTTC. The rearrangement uses TRBV6-4 and TRBJ2-1, with D maybe TRBD1 (7 bases). Germline V gene data show CDR1 as MRHNA and CDR2 as SNTAGT. The CDR3 runs 15 residues. The ends were cut back, 1 base at V and 5 bases at J, with 12 bases in the middle.

The chain joins TRBV6-5 to TRBJ2-7; weak D call: TRBD1 (6 bases). From germline, CDR1 is MNHEY and CDR2 SVGAGI. Trimming shortened V by 0 bases and J by 4 bases, and 7 bases separated the two germline ends. The CDR3 is 13 amino acids. CDR3 sequence (DNA): TGTGCCAGCAGTTACTCCCAGGGGTACGAGCAGTACTTC. Encoded protein: CASSYSQGYEQYF.

The genes are TRBV30 and TRBJ1-6; 7 bases are shared with TRBD1. The CDR3 covers 14 residues. Germline trimming cut 2 bases from V and 10 bases from J; bases unmatched to any gene: 8. The germline gives CDR1 GTSNPN, CDR2 SVGIG (reference sequence). CDR3 in amino acids: CAWSPGTVWSPLHF. CDR3 nucleotides: TGTGCCTGGAGTCCTGGGACAGTTTGGTCACCCCTCCACTTT.

The V and J genes are TRBV6-5 and TRBJ2-5, with 9 bases fitting TRBD2. V lost 4 bases to trimming and J lost 5 bases; unmatched junction nucleotides: 8. Germline-derived CDR1 and CDR2 are MNHEY and SVGAGI. CDR3 length: 15 residues. As DNA, the CDR3 is TGTGCCAGCAGTTCCACCGGGACTAGCTGGGAGACCCAGTACTTC. This gives the protein CASSSTGTSWETQYF.

This clone was seen a handful of times. CDR3 loop: CASSSRGGGYTF. CDR3 sequence (DNA): TGTGCCAGCAGTTCCCGGGGTGGGGGCTACACCTTC. This sequence joins TRBV6-5 and TRBJ1-2; D call uncertain. Germline CDR1 is MNHEY and CDR2 is SVGAGI. V lost 4 bases, J lost 8 bases, and 11 bases lay in between. This CDR3 comprises 12 residues.

A few counts support this clone. The CDR3 sequence: CASSTRVGYGYTF. The CDR3 region has the DNA TGTGCCAGTAGCACCAGGGTTGGCTATGGCTACACCTTC. The chain employs TRBV19 and TRBJ1-2; weak D call: TRBD1 (5 bases). This CDR3 comprises 13 residues. Germline lookup yields CDR1 LNHDA and CDR2 SQIVND (reference sequence). The V end lost 6 bases, the J end lost 4 bases, and 12 bases lay between the germline ends.

The chain employs TRBV30 and TRBJ1-1, with D possibly matching TRBD1 (5 bases). V was pared by 2 bases and J by 5 bases, with 12 bases between. The CDR3 extends over 13 amino acids. CDR1 is GTSNPN, CDR2 SVGIG, per germline (reference sequence). The CDR3 DNA follows: TGTGCCTGGAGTACCCAGGGAGGTACTGAAGCTTTCTTT. Translating it yields CAWSTQGGTEAFF.

This chain joins TRBV28 and TRBJ1-5; D is undetermined. CDR1 and CDR2 from the germline V gene are MDHEN and SYDVKM. V was trimmed by 6 bases and J by 9 bases, leaving 12 bases between them. CDR3 length: 12 amino acids. The DNA for the CDR3 is TGTGCCAGCAGGAGTCCCCATCCGCCCCAGCATTTT. Its protein is CASRSPHPPQHF.